Sequencing of this T cell receptor (beta chain) was carried out in a study of radiation and T cells in renal cell carcinoma. This clone was seen a single time. Its antigen is still unknown. The method was immunoSEQ multiplex PCR; TCRdb's version includes in-frame clones alone and lacks a portion of them. The sample carries approximately 63,000 clones, over 70% recorded once. This CDR3 has 15 residues. Looked up from germline, CDR1 is SGHKS and CDR2 is YYEKEE (reference sequence). V was clipped by 4 bases and J by 6 bases, with 18 bases between them. Study results and limitations: From baseline, blood top tumor clonotypes peaked at 2 weeks post-radiation.

Time point: baseline pretreatment blood. Documented treatment: 15 Gy SBRT to primary tumor, nephrectomy 4 weeks later. Blood was sampled at baseline, 2 weeks and 4 weeks after SBRT. The rearrangement uses TRBV5-5 and TRBJ2-3; tentatively, D is TRBD2 (5 bases). The sequencing used blood, collected from a patient whose treatment included radiotherapy and nephrectomy. The sequence derives from a man between 60 and 70 years old with renal cell carcinoma. The CDR3 DNA reads as TGTGCCAGCAGCCCCGAGGGCCTCAAAGCGGATACGCAGTATTTT. Encoded protein: CASSPEGLKADTQYF.